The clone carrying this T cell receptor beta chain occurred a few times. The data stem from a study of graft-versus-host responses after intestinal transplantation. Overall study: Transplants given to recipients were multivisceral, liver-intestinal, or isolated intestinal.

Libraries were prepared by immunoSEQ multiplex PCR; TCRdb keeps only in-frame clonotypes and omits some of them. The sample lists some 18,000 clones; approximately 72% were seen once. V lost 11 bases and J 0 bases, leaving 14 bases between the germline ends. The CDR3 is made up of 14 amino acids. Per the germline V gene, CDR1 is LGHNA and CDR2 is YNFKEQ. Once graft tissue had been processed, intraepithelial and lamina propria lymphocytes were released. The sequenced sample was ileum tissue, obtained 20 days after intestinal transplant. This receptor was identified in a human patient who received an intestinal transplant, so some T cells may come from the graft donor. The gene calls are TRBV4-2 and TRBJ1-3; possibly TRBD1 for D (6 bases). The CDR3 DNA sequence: TGTGCCGCCCAAACCAGGGGCTCTGGAAACACCATATATTTT. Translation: CAAQTRGSGNTIYF.